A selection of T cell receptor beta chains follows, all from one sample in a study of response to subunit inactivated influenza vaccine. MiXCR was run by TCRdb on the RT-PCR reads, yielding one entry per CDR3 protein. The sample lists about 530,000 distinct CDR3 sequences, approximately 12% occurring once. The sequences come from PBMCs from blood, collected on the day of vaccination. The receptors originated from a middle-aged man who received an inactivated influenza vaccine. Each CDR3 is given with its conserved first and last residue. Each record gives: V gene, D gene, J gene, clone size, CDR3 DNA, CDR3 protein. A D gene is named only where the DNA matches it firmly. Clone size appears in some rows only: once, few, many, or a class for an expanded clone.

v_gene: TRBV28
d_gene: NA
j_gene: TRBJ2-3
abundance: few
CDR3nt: TGTGCCAGCAGTTCCCCCCTTGCCCGGTCAGATACGCAGTATTTT
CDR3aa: CASSSPLARSDTQYF

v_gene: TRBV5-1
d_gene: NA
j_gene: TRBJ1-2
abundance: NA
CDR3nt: TGCGCCAGCAGCGGCGGTCTACCCAGGGGAGGCTACACCTTC
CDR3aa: CASSGGLPRGGYTF

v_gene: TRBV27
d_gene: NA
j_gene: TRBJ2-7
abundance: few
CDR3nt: TGTGCCAGCAGCGATCGGGGGAACCGTTACGAGCAGTACTTC
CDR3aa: CASSDRGNRYEQYF

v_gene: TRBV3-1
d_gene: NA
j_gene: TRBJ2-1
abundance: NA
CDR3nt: TGTGCCAGCAGCCAAGAGAGGGGCAGAGGCGGTGAGCAGTTCTTC
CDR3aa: CASSQERGRGGEQFF

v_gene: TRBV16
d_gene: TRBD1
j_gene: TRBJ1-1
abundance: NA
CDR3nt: TGTGCCAGCAGAATGACAGGGGGCGTGAACACTGAAGCTTTCTTT
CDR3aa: CASRMTGGVNTEAFF

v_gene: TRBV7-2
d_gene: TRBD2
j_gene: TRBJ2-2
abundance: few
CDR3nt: TGTGCCAGCAGCTTATTTCCCCTAGCGGGAGTAACCGGGGAGCTGTTTTTT
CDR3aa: CASSLFPLAGVTGELFF

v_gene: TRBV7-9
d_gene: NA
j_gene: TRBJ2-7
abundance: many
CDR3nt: TGTGCCACCGTCGGCAGATCAACCACCTACGAGCAGTACTTC
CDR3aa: CATVGRSTTYEQYF

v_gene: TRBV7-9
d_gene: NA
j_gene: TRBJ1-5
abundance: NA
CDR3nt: TGTGCCAGCAGCCTCGACCGGGGAGATAATCAGCCCCAGCATTTT
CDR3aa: CASSLDRGDNQPQHF

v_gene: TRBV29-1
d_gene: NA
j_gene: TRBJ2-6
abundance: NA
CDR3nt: TGCAGCGTCGCCGGGCCGAGTTCCGGGGCCAACGTCCTGACTTTC
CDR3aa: CSVAGPSSGANVLTF

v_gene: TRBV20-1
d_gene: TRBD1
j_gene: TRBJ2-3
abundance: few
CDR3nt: TGCAGTGCCGGGACAGCCAACACAGATACGCAGTATTTT
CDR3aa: CSAGTANTDTQYF

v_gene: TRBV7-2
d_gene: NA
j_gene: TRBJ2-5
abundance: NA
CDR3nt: TGTGCCAGCAGCTTACTTCTCGGGGTGTCCCAAGAGACCCAGTACTTC
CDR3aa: CASSLLLGVSQETQYF

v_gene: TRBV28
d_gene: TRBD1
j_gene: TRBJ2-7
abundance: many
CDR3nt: TGTGCCAGTACAGGACAGGGGACCTACGAGCAGTACTTC
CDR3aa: CASTGQGTYEQYF

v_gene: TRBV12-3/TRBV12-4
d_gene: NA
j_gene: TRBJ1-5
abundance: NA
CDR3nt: TGTGCCAGTTCTGGGTTTTGGTCGGGTCAGCCCCAGCATTTT
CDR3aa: CASSGFWSGQPQHF

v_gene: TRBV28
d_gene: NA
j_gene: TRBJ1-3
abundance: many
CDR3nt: TGTGCCAGCAGTTTAGACGGGGGAGCTGGAAACACCATATATTTT
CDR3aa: CASSLDGGAGNTIYF

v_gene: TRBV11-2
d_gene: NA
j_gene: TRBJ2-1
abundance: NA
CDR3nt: TGTGCCAGCAGCTTAGATCATCCAAAATACAATGAGCAGTTCTTC
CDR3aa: CASSLDHPKYNEQFF

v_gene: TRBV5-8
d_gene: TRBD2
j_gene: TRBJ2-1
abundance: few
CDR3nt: TGTGCCAGCAGGTCTCTAGCGGGAGGGAGGAATGAGCAGTTCTTC
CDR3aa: CASRSLAGGRNEQFF

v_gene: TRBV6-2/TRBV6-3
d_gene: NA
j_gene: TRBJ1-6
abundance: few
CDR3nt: TGTGCCAGCAGTTACGGCGGGTCACCCCTCCACTTT
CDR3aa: CASSYGGSPLHF

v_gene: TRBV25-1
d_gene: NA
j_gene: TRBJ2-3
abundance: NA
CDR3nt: TGTGCCAGCAGTGGCACGGGAACTAGCACAGATACGCAGTATTTT
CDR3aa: CASSGTGTSTDTQYF

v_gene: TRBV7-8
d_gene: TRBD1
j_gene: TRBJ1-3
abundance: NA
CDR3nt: TGTGCCAGCAGCTTAGATGGGACAGGCATAAACACCATATATTTT
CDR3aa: CASSLDGTGINTIYF

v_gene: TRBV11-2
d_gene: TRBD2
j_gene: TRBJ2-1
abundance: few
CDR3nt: TGTGCCAGCAGCTTAAGGGGGACTAGCGGGAGAGGACCCTACAATGAGCAGTTCTTC
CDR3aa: CASSLRGTSGRGPYNEQFF